A selection of T cell receptor beta chains follows, all from one sample in a study of T cell responses to AZD1222 COVID-19 vaccine. This table comes from immunoSEQ multiplex PCR, and its TCRdb copy is limited to in-frame clones, with some not included. The sample comprises some 120,000 clones, about nine tenths of which are singletons, and just over 7% rests with the top ten. Sequences were derived from peripheral blood, sampled on day 0 of AZD1222 vaccination. The receptors here all came from an adult in good health. Both conserved end residues are part of each CDR3. D genes are given only for firm matches. The listing skips clone size in some rows; elsewhere it reads once, few, many or a size class.

j_call	v_call	d_call	clone_size	cdr3_aa	cdr3_nt
TRBJ1-6	TRBV10-3	-	-	CAITSSLSNSPLHF	TGTGCCATCACCTCGTCCCTCAGTAATTCACCCCTCCACTTT
TRBJ1-6	TRBV19	TRBD1	-	CASSFALQGGNSPLHF	TGTGCCAGTAGTTTCGCGTTACAGGGGGGAAATTCACCCCTCCACTTT
TRBJ2-2	TRBV6-5	TRBD2	-	CASLSGTSGSGELFF	TGTGCCAGCCTAAGCGGGACTAGCGGGTCCGGGGAGCTGTTTTTT
TRBJ1-6	TRBV7-8	-	once	CASSLKTYSPLHF	TGTGCCAGCAGCTTAAAAACGTATTCACCCCTCCACTTT
TRBJ2-6	TRBV25-1	TRBD1	-	CASKGTGGAGANVLTF	TGTGCCAGCAAAGGGACAGGGGGCGCTGGGGCCAACGTCCTGACTTTC
TRBJ1-5	TRBV28	-	-	CASSGGQPQHF	TGTGCCAGCAGTGGGGGTCAGCCCCAGCATTTT
TRBJ2-7	TRBV16	-	-	CASSQILQGYEQYF	TGTGCCAGCAGCCAGATCTTACAGGGTTACGAGCAGTACTTC
TRBJ2-2	TRBV19	-	-	CASNQGSDTGELFF	TGTGCCAGTAACCAGGGCTCGGACACCGGGGAGCTGTTTTTT
TRBJ2-3	TRBV3-1/TRBV3-2	TRBD2	-	CASSQGPASGTVDTQYF	TGTGCCAGCAGCCAAGGCCCCGCTAGCGGGACGGTAGATACGCAGTATTTT
TRBJ2-2	TRBV9	TRBD1	-	CASSEGQLNTGELFF	TGTGCCAGCAGCGAGGGACAGCTGAACACCGGGGAGCTGTTTTTT
TRBJ1-5	TRBV2	TRBD1	-	CASRESGQGSNQPQHF	TGTGCCAGCAGGGAGTCGGGACAGGGGAGCAATCAGCCCCAGCATTTT
TRBJ2-1	TRBV28	TRBD2	-	CASSSPTSGSPHEQFF	TGTGCCAGCAGCTCTCCGACTAGCGGGAGTCCTCATGAGCAGTTCTTC
TRBJ1-1	TRBV7-9	-	few	CASSLVITEAFF	TGTGCCAGCAGCTTAGTAATCACTGAAGCTTTCTTT
TRBJ2-2	TRBV7-2	TRBD2	-	CASSYKVAGGPVDTGELFF	TGTGCCAGCAGCTACAAAGTGGCGGGAGGGCCAGTAGACACCGGGGAGCTGTTTTTT
TRBJ1-5	TRBV19	-	-	CASSPQGTRFHQPQHF	TGTGCCAGTAGCCCCCAGGGGACTCGCTTTCATCAGCCCCAGCATTTT
TRBJ1-4	TRBV27	-	-	CASSLVPNEKLFF	TGTGCCAGCAGTTTAGTGCCAAATGAAAAACTGTTTTTT
TRBJ2-5	TRBV29-1	-	few	CSDPTRWQETQYF	TGCAGCGACCCGACTAGGTGGCAAGAGACCCAGTACTTC
TRBJ1-2	TRBV7-9	-	-	CASSLSEYYGYTF	TGTGCCAGCAGCTTATCAGAGTACTATGGCTACACCTTC
TRBJ2-1	TRBV15	TRBD2	-	CATSRVRTSGDNEQFF	TGTGCCACCAGCAGAGTTAGGACTAGCGGGGACAATGAGCAGTTCTTC
TRBJ2-2	TRBV4-2	TRBD2	-	CASSQMASGRANTGELFF	TGTGCCAGCAGCCAAATGGCTAGCGGGAGGGCGAACACCGGGGAGCTGTTTTTT
TRBJ2-1	TRBV19	TRBD2	once	CATSGVYNEQFF	TGTGCCACTAGCGGAGTTTACAATGAGCAGTTCTTC
TRBJ2-7	TRBV5-1	TRBD1	-	CASSTGTGSTEQYF	TGCGCCAGCAGCACCGGGACAGGGTCTACCGAGCAGTACTTC
TRBJ2-7	TRBV9	TRBD2	-	CASSVGPGGEQYF	TGTGCCAGCAGCGTGGGCCCGGGAGGAGAGCAGTACTTC
TRBJ2-7	TRBV2	TRBD1	-	CASRDRGNYEQYF	TGTGCCAGCAGGGACAGGGGGAACTACGAGCAGTACTTC
TRBJ2-1	TRBV7-8	TRBD2	-	CASSLVGSGDNEQFF	TGTGCCAGCAGCTTAGTGGGTAGCGGGGACAATGAGCAGTTCTTC
TRBJ1-1	TRBV30	-	-	CARKENTEAFF	TGTGCCCGGAAGGAGAACACTGAAGCTTTCTTT
TRBJ1-4	TRBV27	TRBD1	-	CASSLYRGSNEKLFF	TGTGCCAGCAGCCTTTACAGGGGCTCTAATGAAAAACTGTTTTTT
TRBJ2-7	TRBV28	-	-	CASSLGHYEQYF	TGTGCCAGCAGTTTAGGCCACTACGAGCAGTACTTC
TRBJ1-3	TRBV2	-	few	CASSSSLGNTIYF	TGTGCCAGCAGTTCCAGCCTTGGAAACACCATATATTTT
TRBJ1-1	TRBV28	-	-	CASSSLLTEAFF	TGTGCCAGCAGTTCCCTCCTCACTGAAGCTTTCTTT
TRBJ1-2	TRBV18	TRBD1	few	CASSPGQGNYGYTF	TGTGCCAGCTCACCAGGACAGGGGAACTATGGCTACACCTTC
TRBJ2-7	TRBV4-1	-	-	CASSPRDGKGSGDEQYF	TGCGCCAGCAGCCCTCGAGACGGAAAGGGGTCCGGGGACGAGCAGTACTTC
TRBJ2-7	TRBV30	TRBD2	-	CAFSAGGVHEQYF	TGTGCCTTTTCGGCGGGAGGCGTCCACGAGCAGTACTTC
TRBJ2-5	TRBV18	-	-	CASSPLHAQQETQYF	TGTGCCAGCTCACCGTTACATGCGCAACAAGAGACCCAGTACTTC
TRBJ1-2	TRBV28	TRBD1	-	CASSFPGGGYGYTF	TGTGCCAGCAGTTTCCCAGGGGGAGGGTATGGCTACACCTTC
TRBJ1-1	TRBV3-1/TRBV3-2	TRBD1	-	CASSQRQGGTEAFF	TGTGCCAGCAGCCAGAGACAGGGAGGGACTGAAGCTTTCTTT
TRBJ1-5	TRBV19	-	-	CASSIRGQPQHF	TGTGCCAGTAGTATTAGGGGTCAGCCCCAGCATTTT
TRBJ1-5	TRBV28	-	-	CASSAGEGGQRNQPQHF	TGTGCCAGCAGTGCGGGCGAGGGGGGCCAACGCAATCAGCCCCAGCATTTT
TRBJ2-3	TRBV6-4	-	-	CASSAGQGLADTQYF	TGTGCCAGCAGTGCGGGGCAGGGCTTGGCAGATACGCAGTATTTT
TRBJ1-2	TRBV7-9	-	-	CASSPPGHRSYGYTF	TGTGCCAGCAGCCCGCCGGGACACCGCTCTTATGGCTACACCTTC
TRBJ2-2	TRBV5-1	-	-	CASSLETVGELFF	TGCGCCAGCAGCTTGGAGACAGTCGGGGAGCTGTTTTTT
TRBJ2-3	TRBV10-3	TRBD2	once	CAIRRRGTSEKDTQYF	TGTGCCATCAGACGCCGCGGGACTAGCGAGAAAGATACGCAGTATTTT
TRBJ1-4	TRBV7-8	-	-	CASSFNGWGEKLFF	TGTGCCAGCAGCTTCAATGGTTGGGGTGAAAAACTGTTTTTT
TRBJ2-7	TRBV10-3	-	-	CAIRGQSYEQYF	TGTGCCATCAGAGGACAGTCCTACGAGCAGTACTTC
TRBJ2-1	TRBV9	-	-	CASSELGERYNEQFF	TGTGCCAGCAGCGAACTGGGGGAGCGCTACAATGAGCAGTTCTTC
TRBJ2-3	TRBV27	-	-	CASSLNRVTDTQYF	TGTGCCAGCAGTTTGAACAGGGTCACAGATACGCAGTATTTT
TRBJ1-1	TRBV6-5	-	-	CASTRNEANTEAFF	TGTGCCAGCACCCGTAACGAGGCGAACACTGAAGCTTTCTTT
TRBJ2-2	TRBV10-1	-	-	CASSESVGVNTGELFF	TGCGCCAGCAGTGAGTCGGTAGGGGTGAACACCGGGGAGCTGTTTTTT
TRBJ1-4	TRBV28	TRBD1	-	CASSSPDRGNEKLFF	TGTGCCAGCAGCTCCCCGGACAGGGGAAATGAAAAACTGTTTTTT
TRBJ2-6	TRBV29-1	-	-	CSVQGQRGANVLTF	TGCAGCGTCCAGGGCCAGAGGGGGGCCAACGTCCTGACTTTC
TRBJ1-2	TRBV20-1	TRBD1	-	CSASLGTGNGYTF	TGCAGTGCTAGTCTTGGGACAGGGAATGGCTACACCTTC
TRBJ2-2	TRBV27	TRBD2	once	CASLPTGLAGTGWTGELFF	TGTGCCAGCCTCCCCACTGGACTAGCGGGAACGGGTTGGACCGGGGAGCTGTTTTTT
TRBJ1-2	TRBV28	-	-	CASGMGTYGYTF	TGTGCCAGCGGCATGGGGACCTATGGCTACACCTTC
TRBJ1-2	TRBV12-3/TRBV12-4	-	-	CASSFFSYGYTF	TGTGCCAGCAGTTTCTTTTCCTATGGCTACACCTTC
TRBJ1-4	TRBV6-5	-	-	CASRPPGGEKLFF	TGTGCCAGCAGGCCTCCCGGAGGGGAAAAACTGTTTTTT
TRBJ2-1	TRBV6-2/TRBV6-3	-	-	CASSYNPPGSYNEQFF	TGTGCCAGCAGTTACAACCCCCCGGGTTCCTACAATGAGCAGTTCTTC
TRBJ1-6	TRBV28	-	-	CASTPMSGVESPLHF	TGTGCCAGCACCCCAATGAGCGGAGTAGAGTCACCCCTCCACTTT
TRBJ2-2	TRBV7-7	TRBD2	-	CASSLYPGLAGGRGTGELFF	TGTGCCAGCAGCTTATATCCCGGACTAGCGGGAGGGCGCGGCACCGGGGAGCTGTTTTTT